A single count supports the clone carrying this T cell receptor beta chain. CDR1 and CDR2 (germline): KGHSH, LQKENI. The CDR3 totals 16 residues. V shed 5 bases and J 1 base; nucleotides not matched to a gene: 4. This specimen comes from a study of blood T cell repertoires in COVID-19. The repertoire was sequenced with immunoSEQ multiplex PCR; TCRdb's copy has only in-frame clones and lacks some. The table has some 230,000 clones, roughly 89% seen once. The TCR originated in a man aged 30-40 years who had recovered from COVID-19. The chain carries TRBV18 and TRBJ2-3, with TRBD2 matching 12 bases. Sequenced input: peripheral blood. The CDR3 sequence is CASSSSSGGGTDTQYF. The CDR3 nucleotides are TGTGCCAGCTCATCCTCTAGCGGGGGGGGCACAGATACGCAGTATTTT.